Presented here are 18 T cell receptor beta chains from one specimen sequenced in a study of blood T cell repertoires in COVID-19. Assay used: immunoSEQ multiplex PCR; TCRdb lists only in-frame clones, some missing. The sample shows 50,000 or so clones, 85% to 90% of them seen only once. Sequenced: peripheral blood. All receptors come from a human donor in a cohort sampled during active COVID-19.

This chain links TRBV7-2 with TRBJ2-6; D gene uncertain. CDR3 length equals 14 residues. Per the germline V gene, CDR1 is SGHTA and CDR2 is FQGNSA. V was pared by 7 bases and J by 4 bases, with 11 bases between. The chain's CDR3 is CASTRGTGANVLTF. CDR3 nucleotide sequence: TGTGCCAGCACGCGCGGCACAGGGGCCAACGTCCTGACTTTC.

The chain is built from TRBV19 and TRBJ1-2; D is unclear. V was clipped by 5 bases and J by 0 bases, with 7 bases between them. Germline V CDR1 and CDR2: LNHDA, SQIVND (reference sequence). The CDR3 totals 13 residues. The CDR3 DNA is TGTGCCAGTAGTTCCTTAACTAACTATGGCTACACCTTC. Residues: CASSSLTNYGYTF.

The chain recombines TRBV10-3 with TRBJ2-7, with 8 bases lining up with TRBD2. This CDR3 comprises 14 residues. The germline gives CDR1 ENHRY, CDR2 SYGVKD. Trimming took 6 bases from V and 0 from J; bases not matched to a gene: 4. The CDR3 DNA reads TGTGCCATCAGCTTAGCGGGGTTCTCCTACGAGCAGTACGTC. Encoded protein: CAISLAGFSYEQYV.

There are a few counts of this clone. The chain employs TRBV7-8 and TRBJ1-1, with TRBD1 matching 7 bases. The CDR3 covers 15 residues. Losses at the gene ends were 7 bases for V and 1 base for J; bases not matched to a gene: 9. The germline CDR1 and CDR2 sequences are SGHVS and FQNEAQ. For the CDR3, the DNA is TGTGCCAGCACCCGACGGCGGACAGGGAACACTGAAGCTTTCTTT. Its protein is CASTRRRTGNTEAFF.

The rearrangement links TRBV6-6 to TRBJ2-7; 9 bases agree with TRBD2. The germline V gene encodes CDR1 MNHNY and CDR2 SVGAGI (reference sequence). V lost 5 bases and J lost 10; bases outside the gene matches: 12. The CDR3 consists of 14 residues. CDR3 nucleotides: TGTGCCAGCAGTCCGCGGGGGGGGCCATTCAATCAGTACTTC. Protein product: CASSPRGGPFNQYF.

Only one count was recorded for this clone. The rearrangement joins TRBV19 to TRBJ2-2; D gene ambiguous. The ends were cut back, 6 bases at V and 3 bases at J, with 11 bases in the middle. CDR3 length: 14 amino acids. Germline V gene lookup returns CDR1 LNHDA and CDR2 SQIVND (reference sequence). The CDR3 sequence is CASRAVLDTGELFF. The CDR3 DNA sequence: TGTGCCAGTAGGGCAGTGCTTGACACCGGGGAGCTGTTTTTT.

V and J are TRBV24-1 and TRBJ2-5; 11 nucleotides line up with TRBD2. Germline CDR1 and CDR2: KGHDR and SFDVKD. V shed 3 bases, J shed 5 bases, and the junction held 4 bases outside the gene matches. The CDR3 consists of 15 residues. In DNA form, the CDR3 reads TGTGCCACCAGTGATGTGACTAGCGGGGAGGAGACCCAGTACTTC. Translating gives CATSDVTSGEETQYF.

This chain links TRBV11-3 with TRBJ2-2; TRBD1 might be the D (6 bases). V shed 5 bases and J shed 5 bases, with 18 bases lying between them. The CDR3 extends over 16 amino acids. The germline gives CDR1 SGHNT, CDR2 YENEEA. The CDR3 nucleotides read TGTGCCAGCAGCCGCTTGGGGGCCCTAGGTACCGGGGAGCTGTTTTTT. Translating gives CASSRLGALGTGELFF.

This clone was counted only a few times. The chain combines TRBV6-4 with TRBJ1-5; D gene uncertain. This CDR3 has 12 residues. V was trimmed by 7 bases and J by 7 bases, leaving 11 bases between them. Germline CDR1 MRHNA, CDR2 SNTAGT. The CDR3 here is CASIPSGQPQHF. The CDR3 region has the DNA TGTGCCAGCATCCCCTCCGGGCAGCCCCAGCATTTT.

This chain connects TRBV7-3 to TRBJ2-5, with TRBD1 matching over 9 bases. Germline assignment: CDR1 SGHTA and CDR2 FQGTGA. J gave up 2 bases and V 1 base, and 5 bases lay outside the gene matches. This CDR3 comprises 16 residues. The CDR3 DNA follows: TGTGCCAGCAGCTTAAACGGACAGGGGCTACAAGAGACCCAGTACTTC. This sequence encodes CASSLNGQGLQETQYF.

V and J are TRBV19 and TRBJ2-1, with 13 bases lining up with TRBD2. The CDR3 consists of 16 residues. The V gene end was trimmed by 5 bases and the J gene end by 0 bases; junction bases not matched to a gene: 1. The germline gives CDR1 LNHDA, CDR2 SQIVND (reference sequence). The CDR3 nucleotides read TGTGCCAGTAGTTGGACTAGCGGGAGCTCCTACAATGAGCAGTTCTTC. This gives the protein CASSWTSGSSYNEQFF.

The chain recombines TRBV3-1 (or the pseudogene TRBV3-2) with TRBJ2-3, with D perhaps matching TRBD1 (6 bases). V was shortened by 10 bases and J by 2 bases, with 10 bases between the two germline ends. Germline CDR1 LGHDT, CDR2 YNNKEL (reference sequence). The CDR3 length is 12 residues. CDR3 region: CATTGATDTQYF. The DNA for the CDR3 is TGTGCCACGACAGGAGCCACAGATACGCAGTATTTT.

This clone was detected once. The chain recombines TRBV3-1 (or the pseudogene TRBV3-2) with TRBJ2-3; D is uncertain. The germline V gene has CDR1 LGHDT and CDR2 YNNKEL (reference sequence). The V gene lost 7 bases and the J gene lost 0 bases, with 8 bases spanning the gap. The CDR3 is 13 residues long. The CDR3 DNA reads TGTGCCAGCACAGGCCCTAGCACAGATACGCAGTATTTT. Protein: CASTGPSTDTQYF.

This chain uses TRBV6-5 with TRBJ1-1; a weak D match, TRBD1 (5 bases). This CDR3 is built from 14 residues. CDR1 and CDR2 (germline): MNHEY, SVGAGI. Between the trimmed V and J ends, which lost 7 bases and 1 base, there was a span of 13 bases. DNA of the CDR3: TGTGCCAGCATACTGGGGGGGGAGAACACTGAAGCTTTCTTT. Protein product: CASILGGENTEAFF.

The rearrangement links TRBV10-2 to TRBJ2-1; D is perhaps TRBD2 (6 bases). Germline V gives CDR1 WSHSY, CDR2 SAAADI. There are 13 residues in the CDR3. V lost 8 bases to trimming and J lost 0 bases, with 8 bases between them. In DNA, the CDR3 is TGCGCCAGCGGGGGGAGCTCCTACAATGAGCAGTTCTTC. It yields the protein CASGGSSYNEQFF.

V is TRBV11-1 and J is TRBJ1-5; no reliable D call. This CDR3 spans 15 amino acids. The V end was cut by 1 base, the J end by 1 base, with 8 bases between. In germline, CDR1 is SGHAT, CDR2 FQDESV (reference sequence). CDR3 sequence (DNA): TGTGCCAGCAGCTTAGATAGCGGGAGCAATCAGCCCCAGCATTTT. This gives the protein CASSLDSGSNQPQHF.

V gene TRBV7-2 combines with J gene TRBJ1-6; D is possibly TRBD1 (5 bases). V gave up 2 bases and J gave up 5 bases, with 22 bases separating them. The CDR3 runs 19 residues. The V gene's germline CDR1 is SGHTA and CDR2 FQGNSA. The CDR3 sequence: CASSLSLNSRARNNSPLHF. The CDR3 coding sequence is TGTGCCAGCAGCTTAAGTCTAAATAGCAGGGCCAGAAATAATTCACCCCTCCACTTT.

The V gene is TRBV13, the J gene TRBJ2-3, with TRBD2 matching over 9 bases. V shed 3 bases, J shed 0 bases, and the junction held 4 bases outside the gene matches. This CDR3 is 16 amino acids long. Germline V gives CDR1 PRHDT, CDR2 FYEKMQ (reference sequence). CDR3 coding DNA: TGTGCCAGCAGCTTGTGGCGGGGGGGCAGCACAGATACGCAGTATTTT. It specifies CASSLWRGGSTDTQYF.